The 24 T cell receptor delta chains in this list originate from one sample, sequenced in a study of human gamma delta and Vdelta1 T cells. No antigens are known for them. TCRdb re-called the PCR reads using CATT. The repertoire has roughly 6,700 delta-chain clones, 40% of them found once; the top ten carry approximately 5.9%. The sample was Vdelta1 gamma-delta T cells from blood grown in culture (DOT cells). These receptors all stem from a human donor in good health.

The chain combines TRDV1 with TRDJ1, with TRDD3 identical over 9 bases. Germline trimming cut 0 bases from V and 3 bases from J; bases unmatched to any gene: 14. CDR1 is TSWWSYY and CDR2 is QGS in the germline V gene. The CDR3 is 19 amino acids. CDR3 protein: CALGELTFPSWGMADKLIF. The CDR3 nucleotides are TGTGCTCTTGGGGAACTAACCTTCCCTTCCTGGGGGATGGCCGATAAACTCATCTTT.

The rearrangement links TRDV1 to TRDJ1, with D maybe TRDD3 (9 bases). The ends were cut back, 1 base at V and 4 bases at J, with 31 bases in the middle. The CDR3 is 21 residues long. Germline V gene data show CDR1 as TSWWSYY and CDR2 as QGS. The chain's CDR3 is CALGEPSYGVTGGPAYDKLIF. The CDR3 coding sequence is TGTGCTCTTGGGGAACCTTCCTACGGAGTAACTGGGGGACCAGCCTACGATAAACTCATCTTT.

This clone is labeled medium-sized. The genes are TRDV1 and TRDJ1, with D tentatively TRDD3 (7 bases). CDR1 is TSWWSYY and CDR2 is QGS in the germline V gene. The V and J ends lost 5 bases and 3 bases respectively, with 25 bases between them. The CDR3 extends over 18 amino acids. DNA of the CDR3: TGTGCTCTTGGGCGACGCTGTCCTACTTGTACTGGGGCCGATAAACTCATCTTT. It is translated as CALGRRCPTCTGADKLIF.

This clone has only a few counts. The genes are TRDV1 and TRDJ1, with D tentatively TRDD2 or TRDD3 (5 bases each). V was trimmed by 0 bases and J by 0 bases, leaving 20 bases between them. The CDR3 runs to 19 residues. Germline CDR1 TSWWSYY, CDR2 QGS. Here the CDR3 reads CALGELRPTWTGYTDKLIF. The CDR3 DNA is TGTGCTCTTGGGGAACTTCGGCCTACGTGGACTGGTTACACCGATAAACTCATCTTT.

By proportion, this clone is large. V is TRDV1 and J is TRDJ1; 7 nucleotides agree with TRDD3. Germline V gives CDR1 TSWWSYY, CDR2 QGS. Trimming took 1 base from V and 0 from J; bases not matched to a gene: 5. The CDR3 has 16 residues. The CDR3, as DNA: TGTGCTCTTGGGGAACCCCTGGGGGCTTACACCGATAAACTCATCTTT. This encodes CALGEPLGAYTDKLIF.

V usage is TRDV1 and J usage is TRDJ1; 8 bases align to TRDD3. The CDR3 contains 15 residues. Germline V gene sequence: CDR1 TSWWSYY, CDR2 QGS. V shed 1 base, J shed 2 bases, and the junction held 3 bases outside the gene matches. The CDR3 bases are TGTGCTCTTGGGGAACGAATGGGGGATACCGATAAACTCATCTTT. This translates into CALGERMGDTDKLIF.

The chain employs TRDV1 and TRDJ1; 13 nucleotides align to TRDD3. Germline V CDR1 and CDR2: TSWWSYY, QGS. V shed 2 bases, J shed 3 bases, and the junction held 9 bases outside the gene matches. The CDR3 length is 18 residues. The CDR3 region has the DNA TGTGCTCTTGGGGAAGTTTGTGGTACTGGGGGATACGCCGATAAACTCATCTTT. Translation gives CALGEVCGTGGYADKLIF.

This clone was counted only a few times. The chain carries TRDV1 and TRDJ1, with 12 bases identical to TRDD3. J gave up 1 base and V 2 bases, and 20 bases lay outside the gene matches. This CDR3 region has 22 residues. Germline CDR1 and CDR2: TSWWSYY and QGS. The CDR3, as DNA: TGTGCTCTTGGGGAAATTTTGACGTTCTTACTACTGGGGGATACTGGCACCGATAAACTCATCTTT. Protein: CALGEILTFLLLGDTGTDKLIF.

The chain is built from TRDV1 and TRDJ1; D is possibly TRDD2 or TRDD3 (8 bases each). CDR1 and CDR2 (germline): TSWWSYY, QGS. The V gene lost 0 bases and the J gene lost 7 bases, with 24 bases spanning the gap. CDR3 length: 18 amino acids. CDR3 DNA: TGTGCTCTTGGGGAACTCCCCACTTCCTACGGTGGGGGATTTAAACTCATCTTT. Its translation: CALGELPTSYGGGFKLIF.

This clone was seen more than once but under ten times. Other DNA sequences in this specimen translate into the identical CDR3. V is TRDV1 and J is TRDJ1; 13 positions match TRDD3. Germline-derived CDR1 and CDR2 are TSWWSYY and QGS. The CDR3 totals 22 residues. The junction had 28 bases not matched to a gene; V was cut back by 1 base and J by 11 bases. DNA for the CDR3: TGTGCTCTTGGGGAACGGGTTCCTATTTGTTCTTCGGTTACTGGGGGATACGGTAAGCTCATCTTT. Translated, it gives CALGERVPICSSVTGGYGKLIF.

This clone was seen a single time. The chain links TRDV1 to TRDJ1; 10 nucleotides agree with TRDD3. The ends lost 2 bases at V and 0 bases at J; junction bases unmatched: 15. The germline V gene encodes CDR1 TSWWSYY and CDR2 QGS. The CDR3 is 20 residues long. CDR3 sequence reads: CALGERSVVGDTPYTDKLIF. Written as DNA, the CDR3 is TGTGCTCTTGGGGAAAGAAGTGTGGTGGGGGATACTCCGTACACCGATAAACTCATCTTT.

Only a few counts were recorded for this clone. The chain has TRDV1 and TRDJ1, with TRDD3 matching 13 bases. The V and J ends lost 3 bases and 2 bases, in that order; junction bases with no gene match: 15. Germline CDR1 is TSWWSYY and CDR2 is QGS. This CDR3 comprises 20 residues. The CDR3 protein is CALGDPYEKYWGIRTDKLIF. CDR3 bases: TGTGCTCTTGGGGACCCGTACGAAAAGTACTGGGGGATACGAACCGATAAACTCATCTTT.

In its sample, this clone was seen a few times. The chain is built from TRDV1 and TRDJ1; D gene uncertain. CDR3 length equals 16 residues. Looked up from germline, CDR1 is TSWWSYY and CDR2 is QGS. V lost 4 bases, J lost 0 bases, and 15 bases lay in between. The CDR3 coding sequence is TGTGCTCTTGGGGGCCTTTCTCGGGGTAACACCGATAAACTCATCTTT. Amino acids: CALGGLSRGNTDKLIF.

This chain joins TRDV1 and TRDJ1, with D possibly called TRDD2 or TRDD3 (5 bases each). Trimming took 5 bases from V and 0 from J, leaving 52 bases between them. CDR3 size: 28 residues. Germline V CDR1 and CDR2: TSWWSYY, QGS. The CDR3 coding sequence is TGTGCTCTTGGGTCCATTAAGGGGGTTTTCCCTACGCGGTACTGGCGAGAGGGCACTGTCGCGAACACCGATAAACTCATCTTT. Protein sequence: CALGSIKGVFPTRYWREGTVANTDKLIF.

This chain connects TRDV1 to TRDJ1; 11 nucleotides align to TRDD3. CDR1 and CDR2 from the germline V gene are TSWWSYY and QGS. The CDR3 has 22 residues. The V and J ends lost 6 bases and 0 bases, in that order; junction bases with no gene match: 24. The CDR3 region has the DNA TGTGCTCTTGGCCCGAAGCAACCTTCCACGACCTGGGGGATACCCTACACCGATAAACTCATCTTT. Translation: CALGPKQPSTTWGIPYTDKLIF.

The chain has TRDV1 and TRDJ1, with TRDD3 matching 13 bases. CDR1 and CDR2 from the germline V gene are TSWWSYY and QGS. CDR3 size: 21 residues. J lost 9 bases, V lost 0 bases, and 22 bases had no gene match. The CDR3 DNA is TGTGCTCTTGGGGAACTAGAGGCCTACGCTGTACTGGGGGATACGATAAAGGAACTCATCTTT. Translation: CALGELEAYAVLGDTIKELIF.

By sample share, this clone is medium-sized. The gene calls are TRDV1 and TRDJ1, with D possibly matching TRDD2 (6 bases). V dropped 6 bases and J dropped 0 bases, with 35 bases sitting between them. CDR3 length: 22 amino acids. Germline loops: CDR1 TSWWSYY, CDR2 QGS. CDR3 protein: CALGHPFRLASGYRVYTDKLIF. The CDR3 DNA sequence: TGTGCTCTTGGACACCCCTTCCGACTTGCGAGTGGATATAGGGTTTACACCGATAAACTCATCTTT.

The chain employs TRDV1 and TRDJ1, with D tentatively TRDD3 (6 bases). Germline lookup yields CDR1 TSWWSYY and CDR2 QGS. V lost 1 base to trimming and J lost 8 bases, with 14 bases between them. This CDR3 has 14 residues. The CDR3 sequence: CALGERPWIQKLIF. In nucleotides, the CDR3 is TGTGCTCTTGGGGAACGTCCGTGGATACAGAAACTCATCTTT.

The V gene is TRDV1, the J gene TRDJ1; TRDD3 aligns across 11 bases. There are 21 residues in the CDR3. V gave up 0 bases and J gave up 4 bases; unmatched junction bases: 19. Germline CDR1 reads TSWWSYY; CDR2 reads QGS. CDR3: CALGELSSYRIGGYADDKLIF. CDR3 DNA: TGTGCTCTTGGGGAACTTAGTTCCTACCGTATTGGGGGATACGCGGACGATAAACTCATCTTT.

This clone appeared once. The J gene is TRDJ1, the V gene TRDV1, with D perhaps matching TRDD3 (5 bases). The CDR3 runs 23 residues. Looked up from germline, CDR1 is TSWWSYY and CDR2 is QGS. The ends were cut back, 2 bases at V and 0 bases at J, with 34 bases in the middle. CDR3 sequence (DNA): TGTGCTCTTGGGGAATGTCTAAAGGGGTCGGAAGCGCCGTGGGGTAGGTACACCGATAAACTCATCTTT. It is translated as CALGECLKGSEAPWGRYTDKLIF.

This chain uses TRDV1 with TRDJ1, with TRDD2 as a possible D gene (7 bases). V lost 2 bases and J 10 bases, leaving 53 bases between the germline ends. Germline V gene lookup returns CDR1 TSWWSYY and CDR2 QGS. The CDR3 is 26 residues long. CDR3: CALGEGSIPTQTGWLRIRPDYMRLIF. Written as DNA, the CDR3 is TGTGCTCTTGGGGAAGGCTCTATTCCTACCCAAACTGGGTGGTTAAGGATCCGGCCCGACTACATGAGACTCATCTTT.

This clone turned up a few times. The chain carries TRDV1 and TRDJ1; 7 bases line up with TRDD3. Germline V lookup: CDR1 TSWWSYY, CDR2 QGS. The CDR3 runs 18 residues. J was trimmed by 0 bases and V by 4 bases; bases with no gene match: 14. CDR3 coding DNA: TGTGCTCTTGGGGGAACGGACCGTCTAGGGGGATACACCGATAAACTCATCTTT. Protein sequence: CALGGTDRLGGYTDKLIF.

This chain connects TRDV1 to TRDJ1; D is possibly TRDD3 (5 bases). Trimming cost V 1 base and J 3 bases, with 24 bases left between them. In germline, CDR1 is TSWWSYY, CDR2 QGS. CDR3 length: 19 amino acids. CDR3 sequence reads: CALGEPTIGWATKADKLIF. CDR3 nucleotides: TGTGCTCTTGGGGAACCTACTATAGGCTGGGCGACGAAAGCCGATAAACTCATCTTT.

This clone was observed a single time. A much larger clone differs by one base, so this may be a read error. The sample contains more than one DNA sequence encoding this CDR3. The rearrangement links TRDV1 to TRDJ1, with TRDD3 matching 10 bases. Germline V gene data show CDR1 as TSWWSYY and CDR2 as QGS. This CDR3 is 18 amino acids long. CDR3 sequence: CALGGVLYRLGDTDKLIF. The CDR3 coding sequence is TGTGCGCTTGGGGGGGTACTCTATCGACTGGGGGATACCGATAAACTCATCTTT.